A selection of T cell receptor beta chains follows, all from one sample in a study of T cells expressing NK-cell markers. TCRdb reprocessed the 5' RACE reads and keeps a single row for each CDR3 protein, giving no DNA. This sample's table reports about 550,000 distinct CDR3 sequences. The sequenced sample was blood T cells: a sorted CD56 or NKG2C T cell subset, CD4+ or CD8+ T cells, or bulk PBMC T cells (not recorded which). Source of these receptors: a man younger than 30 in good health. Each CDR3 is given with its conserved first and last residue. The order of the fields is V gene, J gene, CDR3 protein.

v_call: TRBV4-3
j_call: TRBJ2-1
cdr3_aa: CASSQDPAASSYNEQFF

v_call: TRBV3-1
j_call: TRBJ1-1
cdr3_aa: CASSPLAQGRGTEAFF

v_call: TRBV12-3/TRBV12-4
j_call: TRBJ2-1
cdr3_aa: CASSPEGTGDYNEQFF

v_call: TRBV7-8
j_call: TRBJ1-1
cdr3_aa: CATKVPKRTETNTEAFF

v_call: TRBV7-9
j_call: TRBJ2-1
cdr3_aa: CASSLYTPTRGAEQFF

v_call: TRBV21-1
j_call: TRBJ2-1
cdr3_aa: CASNVPGQETEQFF

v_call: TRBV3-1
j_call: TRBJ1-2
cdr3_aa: CASSQDRTGGYGYTF

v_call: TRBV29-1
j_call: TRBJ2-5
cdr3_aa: CSVELLRAIAKETQYF

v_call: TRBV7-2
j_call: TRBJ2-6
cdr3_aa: CASSLYRVTGANVLTF

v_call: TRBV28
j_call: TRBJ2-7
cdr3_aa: CASSFRKTEQYF

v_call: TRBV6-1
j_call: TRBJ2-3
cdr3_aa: CASSGLAVADTQYF

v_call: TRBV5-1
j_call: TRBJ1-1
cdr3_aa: CASSLGDNPEAFF

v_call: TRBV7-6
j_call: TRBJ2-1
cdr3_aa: CASSVKTSGYNEQFF

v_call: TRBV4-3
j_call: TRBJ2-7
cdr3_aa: CASSQVGQGAIRQYF

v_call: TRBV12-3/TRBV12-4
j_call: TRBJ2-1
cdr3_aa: CASGLAGGPGNEQFF

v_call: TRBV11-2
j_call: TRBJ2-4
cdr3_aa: CASSLAGGNRNIQYF

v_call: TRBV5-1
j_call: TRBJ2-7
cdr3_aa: CASSLEAESYEQYF

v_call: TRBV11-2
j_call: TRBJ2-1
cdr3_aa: CASSLRRGSGQFF

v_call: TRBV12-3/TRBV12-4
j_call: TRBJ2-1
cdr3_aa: CASSLVGGVGEQFF

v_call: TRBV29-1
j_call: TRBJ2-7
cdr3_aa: CSVGVLAGGPPYEQYF

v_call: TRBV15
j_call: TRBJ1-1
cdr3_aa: CATSGPGTLNTEAFF

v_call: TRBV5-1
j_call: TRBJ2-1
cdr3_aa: CASSFSGKAVNEQFF

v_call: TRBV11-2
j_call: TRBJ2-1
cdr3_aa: CASSLNGRIYNEQFF

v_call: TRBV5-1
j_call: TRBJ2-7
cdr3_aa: CASSLLLSGTGAHEQYF

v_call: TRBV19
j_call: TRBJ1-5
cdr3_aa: CAASSQGGQPQHF

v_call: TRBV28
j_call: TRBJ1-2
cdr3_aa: CASSPRDRPDGYTF

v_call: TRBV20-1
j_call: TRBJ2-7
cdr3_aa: CSARGTSDRREQYF

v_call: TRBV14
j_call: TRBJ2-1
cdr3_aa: CASSQKRHGISYNEQFF

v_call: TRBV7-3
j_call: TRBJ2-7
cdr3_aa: CASSEIGAEGEQYF

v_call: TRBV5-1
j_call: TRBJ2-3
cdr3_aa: CASSTGTGTDTQYF

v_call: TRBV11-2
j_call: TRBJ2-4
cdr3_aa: CASSSPGAKNIQYF

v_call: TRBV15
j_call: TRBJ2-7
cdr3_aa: CATSPTSGSSYEQYF

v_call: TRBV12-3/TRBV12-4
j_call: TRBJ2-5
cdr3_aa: CASSRTSGGETQYF

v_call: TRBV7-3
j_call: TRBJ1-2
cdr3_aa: CASSTDRGNGYTF

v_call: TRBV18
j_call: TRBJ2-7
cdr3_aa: CASSLQGRRREQYF

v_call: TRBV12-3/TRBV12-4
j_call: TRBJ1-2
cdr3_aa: CASSYGPLYGYTF

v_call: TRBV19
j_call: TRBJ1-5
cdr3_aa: CASSIRTQPQHF

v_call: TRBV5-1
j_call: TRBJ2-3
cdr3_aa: CASSLGVLPNTQYF

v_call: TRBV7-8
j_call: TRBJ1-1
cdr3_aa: CASSLGRPTDTEAFF

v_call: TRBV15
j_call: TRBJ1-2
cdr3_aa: CATSRDEARGRDGYTF

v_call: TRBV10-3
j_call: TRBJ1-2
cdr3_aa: CAISAPLTGTNTF

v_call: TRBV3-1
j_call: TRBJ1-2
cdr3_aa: CASSQDLGSGYTF

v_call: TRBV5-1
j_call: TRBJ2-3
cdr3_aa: CASSLDGGNLDTQYF

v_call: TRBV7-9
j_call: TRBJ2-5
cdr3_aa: CATLQGNQETQYF

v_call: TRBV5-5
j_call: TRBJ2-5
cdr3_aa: CASSFSGVSLQETQYF

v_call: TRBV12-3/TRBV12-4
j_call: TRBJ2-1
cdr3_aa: CASSSSRLAPNEQFF

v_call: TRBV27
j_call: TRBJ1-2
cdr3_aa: CASSRRQGAGGYTF

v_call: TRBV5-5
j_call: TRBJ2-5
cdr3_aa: CASSQGFLGETQYF

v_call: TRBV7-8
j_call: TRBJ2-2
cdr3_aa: CASSLDFYEELFF

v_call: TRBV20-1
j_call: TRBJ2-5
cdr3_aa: CSASSGQQETQYF

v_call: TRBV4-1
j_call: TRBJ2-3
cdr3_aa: CASSLQTDYTDTQYF

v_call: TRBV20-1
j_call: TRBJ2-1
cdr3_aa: CSATALLAEDPLSSYNEQFF